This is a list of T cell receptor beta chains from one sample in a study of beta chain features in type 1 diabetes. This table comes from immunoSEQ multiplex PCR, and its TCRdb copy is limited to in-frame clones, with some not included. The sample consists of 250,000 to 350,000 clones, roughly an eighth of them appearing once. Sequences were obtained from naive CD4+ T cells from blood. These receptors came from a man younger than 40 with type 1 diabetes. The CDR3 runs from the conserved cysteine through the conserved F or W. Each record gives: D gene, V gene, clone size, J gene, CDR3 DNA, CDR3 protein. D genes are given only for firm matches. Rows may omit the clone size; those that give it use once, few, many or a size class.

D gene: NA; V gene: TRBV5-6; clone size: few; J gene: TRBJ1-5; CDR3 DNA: TGTGCCAGCAGCTTGAGGACAGCCAACAATCAGCCCCAGCATTTT; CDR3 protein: CASSLRTANNQPQHF
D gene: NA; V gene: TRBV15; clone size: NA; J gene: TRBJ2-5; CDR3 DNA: TGTGCCACCAGCAGGGGCAGCCAAGAGACCCAGTACTTC; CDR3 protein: CATSRGSQETQYF
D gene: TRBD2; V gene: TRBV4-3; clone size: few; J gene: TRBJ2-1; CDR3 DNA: TGCGCCAGCAGCCAAGCTTTACTAGCGGGAGATGAGCAGTTCTTC; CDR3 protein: CASSQALLAGDEQFF
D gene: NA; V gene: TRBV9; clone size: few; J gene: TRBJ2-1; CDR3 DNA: TGTGCCAGCAGCGTAGGAAGAGCGGAGCAGTTCTTC; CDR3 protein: CASSVGRAEQFF
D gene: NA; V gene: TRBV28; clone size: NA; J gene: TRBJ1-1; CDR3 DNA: TGTGCCAGCGGCGATACAGGGTTGACTGAAGCTTTCTTT; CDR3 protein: CASGDTGLTEAFF
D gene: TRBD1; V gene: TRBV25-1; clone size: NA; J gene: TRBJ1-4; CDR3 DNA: TGTGCCAGCAGTGATGACAGGGATATTGAAAAACTGTTTTTT; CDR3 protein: CASSDDRDIEKLFF
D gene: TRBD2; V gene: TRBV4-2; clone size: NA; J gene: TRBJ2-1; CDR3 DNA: TGTGCCAGCAGCCAAGATACGGCGGGAGGGCGGTTGGGTGAGCAGTTCTTC; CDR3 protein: CASSQDTAGGRLGEQFF
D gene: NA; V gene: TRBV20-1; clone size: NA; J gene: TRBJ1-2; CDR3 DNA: TGCAGTGCTAGAGTTAATGGCTACACCTTC; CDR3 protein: CSARVNGYTF
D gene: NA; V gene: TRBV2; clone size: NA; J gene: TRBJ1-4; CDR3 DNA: TGTGCCAGCAGTCAGTCGGGAGGGAATGAAAAACTGTTTTTT; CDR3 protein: CASSQSGGNEKLFF
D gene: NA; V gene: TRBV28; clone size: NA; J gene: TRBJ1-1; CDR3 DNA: TGTGCCAGCCAGGGTGCGAGCACTGAAGCTTTCTTT; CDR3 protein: CASQGASTEAFF
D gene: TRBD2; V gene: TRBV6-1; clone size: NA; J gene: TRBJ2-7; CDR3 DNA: TGTGCCAGCAGTGAGCTAGCGGGAGTATCCTACGAGCAGTACTTC; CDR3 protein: CASSELAGVSYEQYF
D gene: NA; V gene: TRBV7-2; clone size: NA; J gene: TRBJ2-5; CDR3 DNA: TGTGCCAGCAGCTTAGGGCCAGAGACCCAGTACTTC; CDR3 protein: CASSLGPETQYF
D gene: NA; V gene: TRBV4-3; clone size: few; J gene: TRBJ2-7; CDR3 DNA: TGCGCCAGCAGCCAAGAACAGACAACCTACGAGCAGTACTTC; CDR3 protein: CASSQEQTTYEQYF
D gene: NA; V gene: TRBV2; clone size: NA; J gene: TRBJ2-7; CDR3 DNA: TGTGCCAGCAGTGAAGAGACGGGATCCTACGAGCAGTACTTC; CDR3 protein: CASSEETGSYEQYF
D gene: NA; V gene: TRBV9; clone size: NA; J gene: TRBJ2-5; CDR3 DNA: TGTGCCAGCAGCGGGGAGGTCGGCGAGACCCAGTACTTC; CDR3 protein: CASSGEVGETQYF
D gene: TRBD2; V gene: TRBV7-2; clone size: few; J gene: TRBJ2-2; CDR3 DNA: TGTGCCAGCGCCGCAGCGGGAGGGAGGAACACCGGGGAGCTGTTTTTT; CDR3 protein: CASAAAGGRNTGELFF
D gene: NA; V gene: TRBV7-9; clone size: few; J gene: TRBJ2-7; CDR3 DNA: TGTGCCAGCACCCTCCCGGGGAAGAGGGAGCAGTACTTC; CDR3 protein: CASTLPGKREQYF
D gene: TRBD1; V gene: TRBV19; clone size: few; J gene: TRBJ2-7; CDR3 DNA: TGTGCCAGTAGTGGGACAGGGGCCTACGAGCAGTACTTC; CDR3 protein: CASSGTGAYEQYF
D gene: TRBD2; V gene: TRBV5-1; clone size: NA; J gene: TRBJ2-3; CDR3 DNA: TGCGCCAGCAGCTTGGGGACTAGCGGGTTTGCGGATACGCAGTATTTT; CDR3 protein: CASSLGTSGFADTQYF
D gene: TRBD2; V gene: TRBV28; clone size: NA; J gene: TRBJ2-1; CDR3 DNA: TGTGCCAGCAGTTTAGGACTAGCTTCCTACAATGAGCAGTTCTTC; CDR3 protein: CASSLGLASYNEQFF
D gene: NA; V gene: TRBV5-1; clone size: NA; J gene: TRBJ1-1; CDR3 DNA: TGCGCCAGCAGCTTAACAGGGAGTGTCATGAACACTGAAGCTTTCTTT; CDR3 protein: CASSLTGSVMNTEAFF
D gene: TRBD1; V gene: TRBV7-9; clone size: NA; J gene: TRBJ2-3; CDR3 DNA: TGTGCCAGCAGCTCACCGGACAGGGGAGATACGCAGTATTTT; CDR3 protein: CASSSPDRGDTQYF
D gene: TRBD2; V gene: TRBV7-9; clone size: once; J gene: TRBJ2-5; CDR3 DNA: TGTGCCAGCAGACCTCGAGCGGGAGGGGAGACCCAGTACTTC; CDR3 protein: CASRPRAGGETQYF
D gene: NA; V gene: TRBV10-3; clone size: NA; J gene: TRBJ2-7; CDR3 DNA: TGTGCCATCAGTGAAGGGACTCCAATGAAGTACTTC; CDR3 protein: CAISEGTPMKYF
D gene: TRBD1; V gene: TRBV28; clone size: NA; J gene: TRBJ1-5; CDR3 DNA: TGTGCCAGCAGTGAAGCGGACAGGGCTCAGCCCCAGCATTTT; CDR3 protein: CASSEADRAQPQHF
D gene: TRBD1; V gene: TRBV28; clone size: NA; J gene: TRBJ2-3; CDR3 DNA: TGTGCCAGCAGCTTGTTAAGACAGGGGGCCGGAGATACGCAGTATTTT; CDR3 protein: CASSLLRQGAGDTQYF
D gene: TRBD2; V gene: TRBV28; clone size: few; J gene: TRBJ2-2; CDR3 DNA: TGTGCCAGCAGTTTAAGCGGGATGAACACCGGGGAGCTGTTTTTT; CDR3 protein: CASSLSGMNTGELFF
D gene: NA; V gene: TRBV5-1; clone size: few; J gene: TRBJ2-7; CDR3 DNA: TGCGCCAGCAGCTTGGGGCCAGGGACCTACGAGCAGTACTTC; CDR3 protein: CASSLGPGTYEQYF